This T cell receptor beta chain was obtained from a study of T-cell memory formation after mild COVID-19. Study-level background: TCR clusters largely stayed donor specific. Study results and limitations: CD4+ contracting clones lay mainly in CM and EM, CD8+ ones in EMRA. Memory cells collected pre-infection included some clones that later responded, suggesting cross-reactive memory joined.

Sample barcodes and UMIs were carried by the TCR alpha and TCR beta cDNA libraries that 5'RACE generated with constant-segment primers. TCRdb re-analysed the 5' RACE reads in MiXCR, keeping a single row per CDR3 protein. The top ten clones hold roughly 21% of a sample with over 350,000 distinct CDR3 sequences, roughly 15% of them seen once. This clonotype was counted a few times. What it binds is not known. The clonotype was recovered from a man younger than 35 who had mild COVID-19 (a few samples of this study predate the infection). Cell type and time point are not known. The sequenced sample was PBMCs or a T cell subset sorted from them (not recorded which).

CDR3 in amino acids: CASSQGGVLTDTQYF. In DNA form, the CDR3 reads TGTGCCAGCAGCCAAGGCGGGGTCCTCACAGATACGCAGTATTTT. This sequence joins TRBV3-1 and TRBJ2-3; weak D call: TRBD2 (6 bases). The CDR3 loop spans 15 amino acids. V was clipped by 1 base and J by 2 bases, with 10 bases between them. Per the germline V gene, CDR1 is LGHDT and CDR2 is YNNKEL (reference sequence).